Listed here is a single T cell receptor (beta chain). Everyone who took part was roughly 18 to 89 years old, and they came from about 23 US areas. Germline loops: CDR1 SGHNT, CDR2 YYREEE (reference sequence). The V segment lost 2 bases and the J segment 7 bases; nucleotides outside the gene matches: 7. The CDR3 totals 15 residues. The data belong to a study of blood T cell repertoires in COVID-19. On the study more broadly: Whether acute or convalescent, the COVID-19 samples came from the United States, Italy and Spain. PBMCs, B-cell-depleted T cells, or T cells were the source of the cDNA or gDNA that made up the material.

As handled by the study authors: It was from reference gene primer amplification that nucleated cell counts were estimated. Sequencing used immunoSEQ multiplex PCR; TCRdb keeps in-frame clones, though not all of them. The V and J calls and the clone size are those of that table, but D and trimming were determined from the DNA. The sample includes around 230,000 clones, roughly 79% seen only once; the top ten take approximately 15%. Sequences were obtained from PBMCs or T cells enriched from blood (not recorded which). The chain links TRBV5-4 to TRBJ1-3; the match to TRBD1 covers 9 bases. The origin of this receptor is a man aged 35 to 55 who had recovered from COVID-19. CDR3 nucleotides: TGTGCCAGCAGCTTCAACAGGGGGCTAAGGAACACCATATATTTT. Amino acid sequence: CASSFNRGLRNTIYF.